The next 29 T cell receptor beta chains were all read from a single sample in a study of technical replicates of blood from a few donors (dated by TCRdb to the late 2010s). Library prep was done by the immunoSEQ multiplex PCR assay. This immuneACCESS table, as held by TCRdb, lists in-frame sequences with V and J called but not all clones. Of the missing ones, under half trace to an unresolved V gene in checked studies; the others have no known cause. Here the sample has tens of thousands of clones; 90% to 95% occur a single time. The top ten constitute about 4.3% of the sample. Sequences were obtained from PBMCs. These receptor sequences come from a human donor in good health. Some clones in this sample may be carry-over from other donors' samples.

This chain uses TRBV7-2 with TRBJ2-7; 9 positions agree with TRBD2. Germline V gene lookup returns CDR1 SGHTA and CDR2 FQGNSA. The ends lost 1 base at V and 2 bases at J; junction bases unmatched: 12. The CDR3 extends over 18 amino acids. CDR3 amino acids: CASSLGGIAGVLAYEQYF. Written as DNA, the CDR3 is TGTGCCAGCAGCTTAGGGGGGATAGCGGGGGTGCTCGCCTACGAGCAGTACTTC.

This chain uses TRBV5-6 with TRBJ1-2; D may be TRBD1 (5 bases). The CDR3 loop spans 15 amino acids. Trimming took off 4 bases at V and 2 bases at J, with 15 bases between the two ends. The germline CDR1 and CDR2 sequences are SGHDT and YYEEEE. The CDR3 loop reads CASSPPGGTNYGYTF. The CDR3 DNA reads TGTGCCAGCAGCCCCCCCGGGGGGACCAACTATGGCTACACCTTC.

This clone was detected once. This chain joins TRBV30 and TRBJ2-7; TRBD2 matches at 8 bases. Looked up from germline, CDR1 is GTSNPN and CDR2 is SVGIG (reference sequence). The CDR3 consists of 15 residues. J gave up 1 base and V 1 base, and 6 bases lay outside the gene matches. Written as DNA, the CDR3 is TGTGCCTGGAGTGACCCTCGGGGGGGTTCCTACGAGCAGTACTTC. It is translated as CAWSDPRGGSYEQYF.

The table lists this clone with a few counts. V is TRBV10-3 and J is TRBJ2-7, with a tentative D call TRBD2 (6 bases). Deletions cut 2 bases from V and 4 bases from J, with 9 bases between. The germline CDR1 and CDR2 sequences are ENHRY and SYGVKD. The CDR3 contains 13 residues. The CDR3 sequence is CAISEDGRYEQYF. Written as DNA, the CDR3 is TGTGCCATCAGTGAGGACGGGAGATACGAGCAGTACTTC.

The V gene is TRBV10-1, the J gene TRBJ2-5; TRBD2 might be the D (6 bases). The V gene lost 3 bases and the J gene lost 5 bases, with 13 bases spanning the gap. The germline gives CDR1 WNHNN, CDR2 SYGVQD (reference sequence). The CDR3 loop spans 14 amino acids. CDR3 bases: TGCGCCAGCAGTGACCGGGAGCAACGGGAGACCCAGTACTTC. Protein product: CASSDREQRETQYF.

The rearrangement links TRBV9 to TRBJ2-3, with TRBD1 identical over 8 bases. The CDR3 is 17 residues long. CDR1 and CDR2 from the germline V gene are SGDLS and YYNGEE. Unmatched junction bases numbered 12, after V lost 4 bases and J lost 2 bases. The CDR3 nucleotides read TGTGCCAGCAGCTCTACCCAAAACAGGGGGATCACAGATACGCAGTATTTT. It encodes CASSSTQNRGITDTQYF.

The V and J genes are TRBV12-5 and TRBJ2-2, with 10 bases that match TRBD2. The CDR3 is 14 residues long. Germline CDR1 LGHNT, CDR2 FRNRAP. V shed 6 bases and J 6 bases; nucleotides not matched to a gene: 4. DNA for the CDR3: TGTGCTAGTGGCTCCGGGACTAGCGCCGGGGAGCTGTTTTTT. Translated: CASGSGTSAGELFF.

J is TRBJ2-3 and V is TRBV6-5; tentatively, D is TRBD2 (5 bases). Trimming removed 0 bases from V and 0 bases from J, with 10 bases in between. Per germline, CDR1 MNHEY and CDR2 SVGAGI. The CDR3 length is 16 residues. The CDR3 reads CASSYSGNPSTDTQYF. For the CDR3, the DNA is TGTGCCAGCAGTTACTCCGGGAACCCTAGCACAGATACGCAGTATTTT.

The chain uses TRBV19 and TRBJ2-4; 8 nucleotides align to TRBD2. The trim removed 6 bases at V and 2 bases at J, leaving 18 bases unmatched. The germline V gene has CDR1 LNHDA and CDR2 SQIVND (reference sequence). The CDR3 is made up of 19 amino acids. CDR3 in amino acids: CASRSEGTSFAASKNIQYF. CDR3 nucleotides: TGTGCCAGTAGAAGCGAGGGGACTAGTTTTGCGGCCTCCAAAAACATTCAGTACTTC.

The chain has TRBV5-6 and TRBJ1-2, with D hard to call. CDR1 and CDR2 (germline): SGHDT, YYEEEE. This CDR3 region has 14 residues. The V end was cut by 4 bases, the J end by 1 base, with 11 bases between. The CDR3 nucleotides are TGTGCCAGCAGCGCGCTAGGAGGTAACTATGGCTACACCTTC. This translates into CASSALGGNYGYTF. Filled out from reference TRBV5-6 and TRBJ1-2, the complete variable domain reads DAGVTQSPTHLIKTRGQQVTLRCSPKSGHDTVSWYQQALGQGPQFIFQYYEEEERQRGNFPDRFSGHQFPNYSSELNVNALLLGDSALYLCASSALGGNYGYTFGSGTRLTVV.

The chain employs TRBV4-1 and TRBJ1-5; 7 nucleotides line up with TRBD1. Germline-derived CDR1 and CDR2 are MGHRA and YSYEKL. The CDR3 runs to 15 residues. Trimming took 4 bases from V and 3 from J; bases not matched to a gene: 6. CDR3 sequence: CASSPTGQNNQPQHF. The CDR3 nucleotides are TGCGCCAGCAGCCCGACGGGACAGAACAATCAGCCCCAGCATTTT.

V gene TRBV6-5 combines with J gene TRBJ2-7, with D possibly TRBD1 on 6 matching bases. V dropped 6 bases and J dropped 1 base, with 16 bases sitting between them. Germline-derived CDR1 and CDR2 are MNHEY and SVGAGI. The CDR3 extends over 15 amino acids. This chain's CDR3 is CASSGQNAISYEQYF. CDR3 bases: TGTGCCAGCAGCGGACAGAATGCCATTTCCTACGAGCAGTACTTC.

The chain uses TRBV7-2 and TRBJ2-1, with TRBD1 matching 11 bases. V lost 5 bases to trimming and J lost 8 bases; unmatched junction nucleotides: 11. The CDR3 has 16 amino acids. The germline V gene encodes CDR1 SGHTA and CDR2 FQGNSA. The CDR3 loop is CASSQVGTGGRDEQFF. For the CDR3, the DNA is TGTGCCAGCAGCCAAGTCGGGACAGGGGGTAGGGATGAGCAGTTCTTC.

V is TRBV9 and J is TRBJ2-2; TRBD2 agrees at 10 bases. In germline, CDR1 is SGDLS, CDR2 YYNGEE. Losses at the gene ends were 3 bases for V and 5 bases for J; bases not matched to a gene: 4. This CDR3 is built from 15 residues. The DNA of the CDR3 is TGTGCCAGCAGCGCTAAGCGGGGGGGTACCGGGGAGCTGTTTTTT. The encoded protein is CASSAKRGGTGELFF.

This clone came up once. The chain links TRBV7-3 to TRBJ2-5; TRBD2 aligns across 7 bases. J gave up 5 bases and V 6 bases, and 9 bases lay outside the gene matches. The germline CDR1 and CDR2 sequences are SGHTA and FQGTGA. The CDR3 loop spans 14 amino acids. As DNA, the CDR3 is TGTGCCAGCAGTTTGGATGCGGGAGTTGAGACCCAGTACTTC. It encodes CASSLDAGVETQYF.

The chain employs TRBV6-1 and TRBJ2-7, with TRBD2 matching 8 bases. Germline CDR1 MNHNS, CDR2 SASEGT. V trimming: 4 bases; J trimming: 2 bases; junction bases outside the gene matches: 16. This CDR3 comprises 18 residues. The CDR3 sequence: CASSVKSSGSGGTYEQYF. CDR3 nucleotides: TGTGCCAGCAGTGTGAAGAGTTCGGGTTCGGGAGGGACCTACGAGCAGTACTTC.

This sequence joins TRBV5-1 and TRBJ1-1; D remains unclear. Looked up from germline, CDR1 is SGHRS and CDR2 is YFSETQ. V lost 0 bases to trimming and J lost 0 bases, with 6 bases between them. CDR3 length equals 14 residues. Here the CDR3 reads CASSLGQMNTEAFF. In DNA, the CDR3 is TGCGCCAGCAGCTTGGGGCAAATGAACACTGAAGCTTTCTTT. The whole variable domain, remainder taken from reference TRBV5-1 and TRBJ1-1, is KAGVTQTPRYLIKTRGQQVTLSCSPISGHRSVSWYQQTPGQGLQFLFEYFSETQRNKGNFPGRFSGRQFSNSRSEMNVSTLELGDSALYLCASSLGQMNTEAFFGQGTRLTVV.

V usage is TRBV30 and J usage is TRBJ2-1; 9 nucleotides line up with TRBD2. The germline V gene encodes CDR1 GTSNPN and CDR2 SVGIG (reference sequence). The CDR3 totals 14 residues. V dropped 6 bases and J dropped 4; count of bases not matched to a gene: 7. This CDR3 reads CACTASGKYNEQFF. The CDR3 nucleotides read TGTGCCTGCACGGCTAGCGGGAAATACAATGAGCAGTTCTTC.

This chain uses TRBV18 with TRBJ2-7; possible D gene TRBD1, 6 bases. This CDR3 contains 15 residues. Germline CDR1 is KGHSH and CDR2 is LQKENI. Trimming shortened V by 1 base and J by 1 base, and 11 bases separated the two germline ends. CDR3 protein: CASSPQPGQSYEQYF. CDR3 DNA: TGTGCCAGCTCACCACAGCCGGGACAATCCTACGAGCAGTACTTC.

The gene calls are TRBV29-1 and TRBJ2-3; tentatively, D is TRBD2 (7 bases). Trimming cost V 7 bases and J 3 bases, with 14 bases left between them. The CDR3 is made up of 13 amino acids. Germline V CDR1 and CDR2: SQVTM, ANQGSEA. CDR3 coding DNA: TGCAGCGGGGGGGGTAGGGGGACAGATACGCAGTATTTT. Translated: CSGGGRGTDTQYF.

The V call is TRBV23-1, the J call TRBJ1-3; a possible D gene is TRBD1 (5 bases). TRBV23-1 is sorted into the ORF group, with uncertain function. This CDR3 comprises 12 residues. Here the CDR3 DNA reads TGCGAAGGATCGGGGGTTGGAAACACCATATATTTT. The encoded protein is CEGSGVGNTIYF.

The V gene is TRBV7-2, the J gene TRBJ2-5; 12 nucleotides align to TRBD2. Germline CDR1 SGHTA, CDR2 FQGNSA. J lost 7 bases, V lost 1 base, and 4 bases had no gene match. The CDR3 is made up of 15 amino acids. The CDR3 sequence: CASSLETSGGMTQYF. The CDR3 DNA reads as TGTGCCAGCAGCTTAGAAACTAGCGGGGGGATGACCCAGTACTTC.

The chain recombines TRBV7-9 with TRBJ1-2; D uncertain. The CDR3 is 14 residues long. Trimming removed 6 bases from V and 0 bases from J, with 11 bases in between. Germline values: CDR1 SEHNR, CDR2 FQNEAQ (reference sequence). The CDR3 DNA follows: TGTGCCAGCAGTTCTATCGCCGCTAACTATGGCTACACCTTC. It encodes CASSSIAANYGYTF.

The genes are TRBV15 and TRBJ1-5; tentatively, D is TRBD1 (6 bases). This CDR3 spans 15 amino acids. Germline loops: CDR1 LNHNV, CDR2 YYDKDF (reference sequence). The germline V and J ends were trimmed by 5 bases and 6 bases, with 17 bases remaining between them. The CDR3 nucleotides are TGTGCCACCAGCGCCGACCAGGGGAGGGGTCAGCCCCAGCATTTT. This translates into CATSADQGRGQPQHF.

This clone appeared a single time. The CDR3 reads CASSPWGQGGYGYTF. In nucleotides, the CDR3 is TGTGCCAGCTCACCATGGGGCCAGGGGGGCTATGGCTACACCTTC. The chain has TRBV18 and TRBJ1-2, with TRBD1 matching 7 bases. Germline-derived CDR1 and CDR2 are KGHSH and LQKENI. The J segment lost 4 bases and the V segment lost 2 bases, leaving 7 bases of the junction unmatched. This CDR3 has 15 residues.

Only one count was recorded for this clone. J is TRBJ2-7 and V is TRBV2, with TRBD2 identical over 8 bases. The V gene end was trimmed by 4 bases and the J gene end by 4 bases; junction bases not matched to a gene: 3. The CDR3 has 13 residues. The germline gives CDR1 SNHLY, CDR2 FYNNEI. The CDR3 bases are TGTGCCAGCAGTGCGGGAGGGCCATACGAGCAGTACTTC. Its translation is CASSAGGPYEQYF.

This chain uses TRBV6-1 with TRBJ2-4, with a weak D call TRBD2 (5 bases). The CDR3 has 15 amino acids. V was shortened by 6 bases and J by 8 bases, with 20 bases between the two germline ends. The germline CDR1 and CDR2 sequences are MNHNS and SASEGT. The CDR3 DNA reads TGTGCCAGCAGCCGCGGCCCTACTACCGGGGACATTCAGTACTTC. Its translation is CASSRGPTTGDIQYF.

V is TRBV11-2 and J is TRBJ2-7; D might be TRBD1 (6 bases). The length of the CDR3 is 15 residues. V lost 5 bases to trimming and J lost 2 bases, with 16 bases between them. Germline V lookup: CDR1 SGHAT, CDR2 FQNNGV. CDR3 protein: CASSATGQSAYEQYF. The DNA of the CDR3 is TGTGCCAGCAGCGCCACCGGACAGAGTGCCTACGAGCAGTACTTC.

V usage is TRBV7-3 and J usage is TRBJ1-1; D gene ambiguous. Germline CDR1 is SGHTA and CDR2 is FQGTGA. CDR3 size: 14 residues. Trimming removed 2 bases at V and 5 bases at J, with 12 bases between. The chain's CDR3 is CASSLSGSGTEAFF. CDR3 coding DNA: TGTGCCAGCAGCTTATCGGGCAGCGGGACTGAAGCTTTCTTT.